These 31 T cell receptor beta chains share one sample of origin, sequenced in a study of shared clonotypes between healthy human individuals. The repertoire was sequenced with immunoSEQ multiplex PCR; TCRdb's copy has only in-frame clones and lacks some. The sample holds about 2.4 million clones, approximately 94% seen once. The specimen sequenced was naive CD4+ T cells from PBMCs. The sample's subset: CD45RA+ positively selected. Every receptor here comes from a young man in good health. Some clones in this sample may be carry-over from other donors' samples.

This clone appeared a single time. This rearrangement joins TRBV11-1 to TRBJ2-7; 7 bases fit TRBD1. CDR1 SGHAT and CDR2 FQDESV come from the germline V gene (reference sequence). The CDR3 runs to 16 residues. Trimming removed 4 bases from V and 4 bases from J; junction bases left unmatched: 13. Here the CDR3 DNA reads TGTGCCAGCAGCTCTCCCGGACAGGCCGACTTTTACGAGCAGTACTTC. It translates to CASSSPGQADFYEQYF.

The chain carries TRBV2 and TRBJ2-7; 7 bases fit TRBD2. This CDR3 has 15 residues. V lost 5 bases to trimming and J lost 1 base; unmatched junction nucleotides: 8. Per the germline V gene, CDR1 is SNHLY and CDR2 is FYNNEI. This CDR3 is CASSPPGGLSYEQYF. The CDR3 nucleotides are TGTGCCAGCAGTCCCCCGGGAGGTTTGTCCTACGAGCAGTACTTC.

This clone was observed a few times. The V gene is TRBV4-3, the J gene TRBJ1-1; D not resolved. The CDR3 loop spans 13 amino acids. Trimming left V 0 bases short and J 13 bases short, with 15 bases between. Germline-derived CDR1 and CDR2 are LGHNA and YSLEER. The CDR3 region has the DNA TGCGCCAGCAGCCAAGATTTGGGAGTAGGCGTTTTCTTT. Protein product: CASSQDLGVGVFF.

The chain recombines TRBV10-3 with TRBJ2-1; TRBD2 agrees at 16 bases. CDR1 is ENHRY, CDR2 SYGVKD, per germline. The V gene end was trimmed by 4 bases and the J gene end by 9 bases; junction bases not matched to a gene: 9. This CDR3 region has 17 residues. The CDR3 sequence is CAISGGGTSGRAGEQFF. CDR3 in DNA: TGTGCCATCAGTGGTGGGGGGACTAGCGGGAGGGCTGGTGAGCAGTTCTTC.

V gene TRBV5-4 combines with J gene TRBJ2-7; D call uncertain. In germline, CDR1 is SGHNT, CDR2 YYREEE (reference sequence). This CDR3 region has 14 residues. Trimming shortened V by 5 bases and J by 3 bases, and 15 bases separated the two germline ends. CDR3: CASSRWAPNYEQYF. The DNA of the CDR3 is TGTGCCAGCAGTCGATGGGCACCGAACTACGAGCAGTACTTC. Full variable domain (remainder filled in from reference TRBV5-4 and TRBJ2-7): ETGVTQSPTHLIKTRGQQVTLRCSSQSGHNTVSWYQQALGQGPQFIFQYYREEENGRGNFPPRFSGLQFPNYSSELNVNALELDDSALYLCASSRWAPNYEQYFGPGTRLTVT.

This CDR3 is CASSSHREVNEKLFF. CDR3 bases: TGTGCCAGCAGCTCCCACAGGGAGGTTAATGAAAAACTGTTTTTT. The chain combines TRBV7-9 with TRBJ1-4; perhaps TRBD1 as D (6 bases). Trimming pared 4 bases from V and 4 bases from J, leaving 13 bases between. In germline, CDR1 is SEHNR, CDR2 FQNEAQ (reference sequence). The CDR3 is made up of 15 amino acids.

The rearrangement links TRBV10-1 to TRBJ2-5; the D call may be TRBD1 or TRBD2 (5 bases each). V lost 5 bases and J lost 5, with 12 bases in between. The CDR3 is made up of 13 amino acids. The germline CDR1 and CDR2 sequences are WNHNN and SYGVQD (reference sequence). This CDR3 is CASSPVGEETQYF. The CDR3 DNA follows: TGCGCCAGCAGTCCGGTGGGGGAGGAGACCCAGTACTTC.

CDR3: CASSLAGQGYYEQYF. The CDR3 DNA is TGTGCCAGCAGCTTAGCAGGGCAGGGGTACTACGAGCAGTACTTC. The chain recombines TRBV7-2 with TRBJ2-7; perhaps TRBD1 as D (6 bases). The germline V gene has CDR1 SGHTA and CDR2 FQGNSA. V gave up 0 bases and J gave up 3 bases, with 12 bases separating them. The CDR3 consists of 15 residues.

The rearrangement uses TRBV5-1 and TRBJ2-1; 16 bases are a match to TRBD2. J lost 0 bases, V lost 3 bases, and 6 bases had no gene match. This CDR3 region has 19 residues. Germline loops: CDR1 SGHRS, CDR2 YFSETQ. The CDR3 loop is CASSYLGTSGRASYNEQFF. The CDR3 DNA is TGCGCCAGCAGCTACCTGGGGACTAGCGGGAGGGCCTCCTACAATGAGCAGTTCTTC.

The rearrangement links TRBV18 to TRBJ1-1; 8 nucleotides match TRBD1. The germline CDR1 and CDR2 sequences are KGHSH and LQKENI. The length of the CDR3 is 14 residues. V trimming: 2 bases; J trimming: 7 bases; junction bases outside the gene matches: 6. The CDR3 loop is CASSPMTGVNEAFF. The CDR3 region has the DNA TGTGCCAGCTCACCAATGACAGGGGTTAATGAAGCTTTCTTT.

The rearrangement joins TRBV4-1 to TRBJ2-2; no clear D. Deletions cut 2 bases from V and 0 bases from J, with 16 bases between. CDR1 is MGHRA and CDR2 is YSYEKL in the germline V gene. The CDR3 loop spans 18 amino acids. CDR3 sequence: CASSQTNWAATNTGELFF. CDR3 coding DNA: TGCGCCAGCAGCCAAACAAACTGGGCGGCCACGAACACCGGGGAGCTGTTTTTT.

The chain has TRBV5-1 and TRBJ1-2, with a tentative D call TRBD1 (5 bases). The V gene lost 0 bases and the J gene lost 4 bases, with 19 bases spanning the gap. Germline V CDR1 and CDR2: SGHRS, YFSETQ. The CDR3 spans 17 residues. This chain's CDR3 is CASSLADSGVSPYGYTF. Written as DNA, the CDR3 is TGCGCCAGCAGCTTGGCAGACTCGGGGGTTAGCCCCTATGGCTACACCTTC.

The chain employs TRBV5-5 and TRBJ2-2; 7 bases line up with TRBD1. Germline CDR1 and CDR2: SGHKS and YYEKEE (reference sequence). The CDR3 runs 15 residues. V dropped 5 bases and J dropped 1; count of bases not matched to a gene: 5. The CDR3 spells CASRPRDRNTGELFF. CDR3 nucleotides: TGTGCCAGCAGACCCCGGGACAGGAACACCGGGGAGCTGTTTTTT.

The rearrangement links TRBV7-2 to TRBJ2-7, with D perhaps matching TRBD2 (6 bases). The CDR3 is made up of 13 amino acids. Germline V gene data show CDR1 as SGHTA and CDR2 as FQGNSA. Trimming removed 2 bases at V and 7 bases at J, with 12 bases between. The DNA for the CDR3 is TGTGCCAGCAGCTTAAGAGAGGAGGGGGAGCAGTACTTC. Protein product: CASSLREEGEQYF.

In this sample, this clone turned up once. The chain employs TRBV7-2 and TRBJ2-3; D not certain. V was pared by 3 bases and J by 4 bases, with 8 bases between. The CDR3 spans 13 residues. Germline V gene data show CDR1 as SGHTA and CDR2 as FQGNSA. The CDR3 DNA is TGTGCCAGCAGCTTTGGTCCCGCAGATACGCAGTATTTT. Protein product: CASSFGPADTQYF.

The chain is built from TRBV19 and TRBJ1-5; 8 nucleotides align to TRBD1. CDR3 size: 15 residues. The trim removed 6 bases at V and 1 base at J, leaving 5 bases unmatched. Germline V CDR1 and CDR2: LNHDA, SQIVND (reference sequence). In DNA form, the CDR3 reads TGTGCCAGTAGGGTACAGGGGGGGAGCAATCAGCCCCAGCATTTT. It yields the protein CASRVQGGSNQPQHF.

The CDR3 DNA reads as TGTGCCAGCAGGATCAACAGGGTCAATGAGCAGTTCTTC. Translated: CASRINRVNEQFF. The V and J genes are TRBV11-2 and TRBJ2-1, with TRBD1 as a possible D gene (6 bases). CDR1 and CDR2 from the germline V gene are SGHAT and FQNNGV. V lost 6 bases and J 6 bases, leaving 12 bases between the germline ends. The CDR3 has 13 residues.

Here the CDR3 reads CASSPGRKHWVNEQFF. Here the CDR3 DNA reads TGTGCCAGCAGCCCAGGACGGAAACATTGGGTCAATGAGCAGTTCTTC. The chain carries TRBV14 and TRBJ2-1; D uncertain. Germline V gene sequence: CDR1 SGHDN, CDR2 FVKESK. The CDR3 spans 16 residues. Trimming stripped 4 bases from V and 6 bases from J, with 19 bases between.

A remark on this clone: Other DNA sequences in the sample encode the same CDR3. The chain uses TRBV5-1 and TRBJ2-5, with 8 bases matching TRBD1. The ends lost 3 bases at V and 4 bases at J; junction bases unmatched: 2. The CDR3 loop spans 13 amino acids. The germline gives CDR1 SGHRS, CDR2 YFSETQ. CDR3 sequence reads: CASSSGQGETQYF. The CDR3, as DNA: TGCGCCAGCAGCTCAGGACAGGGAGAGACCCAGTACTTC.

This rearrangement joins TRBV19 to TRBJ1-1; D remains ambiguous. Trimming stripped 6 bases from V and 4 bases from J, with 18 bases between. Germline values: CDR1 LNHDA, CDR2 SQIVND (reference sequence). CDR3 length: 15 residues. The CDR3 reads CASREDPSLGTEAFF. The DNA of the CDR3 is TGTGCCAGTAGGGAAGACCCTAGTTTAGGCACTGAAGCTTTCTTT.

This rearrangement joins TRBV10-3 to TRBJ2-2, with D uncertain. In germline, CDR1 is ENHRY, CDR2 SYGVKD. Trimming took off 8 bases at V and 0 bases at J, with 10 bases between the two ends. This CDR3 region has 14 residues. CDR3 loop: CAIGQIANTGELFF. The CDR3 region has the DNA TGTGCCATCGGCCAAATCGCGAACACCGGGGAGCTGTTTTTT.

A word on this clone: The same CDR3 is also encoded by other DNA sequences in this sample. Here the CDR3 DNA reads TGTGCCAGCAGCTTCACCAGAGACACTGAAGCTTTCTTT. It specifies CASSFTRDTEAFF. The rearrangement uses TRBV7-9 and TRBJ1-1; no definite D call. Germline V gene data show CDR1 as SEHNR and CDR2 as FQNEAQ (reference sequence). Trimming removed 3 bases at V and 3 bases at J, with 8 bases between. This CDR3 contains 13 residues.

The V call is TRBV5-1, the J call TRBJ1-1, with 8 bases matching TRBD1. The germline CDR1 and CDR2 sequences are SGHRS and YFSETQ. The V gene end was trimmed by 5 bases and the J gene end by 0 bases; junction bases not matched to a gene: 15. The CDR3 totals 18 residues. The CDR3 here is CASRRGTPTGALNTEAFF. CDR3 coding DNA: TGCGCCAGCAGGCGTGGGACCCCGACAGGGGCCCTGAACACTGAAGCTTTCTTT.

Comments on this clone: Other nucleotide sequences from this sample produce the same CDR3. The chain couples TRBV28 to TRBJ1-2; D not certain. The germline V gene has CDR1 MDHEN and CDR2 SYDVKM. The CDR3 sequence is 11 residues long. The V end lost 6 bases, the J end lost 5 bases, and 7 bases lay between the germline ends. CDR3 protein: CASRREYGYTF. In DNA, the CDR3 is TGTGCCAGCAGGCGGGAGTATGGCTACACCTTC.

On this clone: The same CDR3 arises from other DNA sequences in this sample as well. The J gene is TRBJ1-1, the V gene TRBV5-1; unclear D gene. Germline V gene lookup returns CDR1 SGHRS and CDR2 YFSETQ. V was trimmed by 0 bases and J by 1 base, leaving 7 bases between them. The CDR3 contains 14 residues. The CDR3 nucleotides read TGCGCCAGCAGCTTGGGGGCGGGGAACACTGAAGCTTTCTTT. Its translation: CASSLGAGNTEAFF.

The gene calls are TRBV6-5 and TRBJ1-3; no firm D call. Trimming took off 7 bases at V and 0 bases at J, with 10 bases between the two ends. This CDR3 is built from 14 residues. Germline lookup yields CDR1 MNHEY and CDR2 SVGAGI. The CDR3 region is CASTTSASGNTIYF. The CDR3 DNA reads as TGTGCCAGCACGACAAGCGCCTCTGGAAACACCATATATTTT.

The chain uses TRBV28 and TRBJ2-7, with 7 bases matching TRBD2. Germline CDR1 MDHEN, CDR2 SYDVKM. J was trimmed by 2 bases and V by 6 bases; bases with no gene match: 10. This CDR3 spans 15 amino acids. CDR3 sequence (DNA): TGTGCCAGCAGGAGGAATCCTAGCGGAGCCTACGAGCAGTACTTC. Translation: CASRRNPSGAYEQYF.

DNA for the CDR3: TGTGCCATCAGTGATAGTGCGAGCTCTGGGGCCAACGTCCTGACTTTC. Its translation: CAISDSASSGANVLTF. The chain couples TRBV10-3 to TRBJ2-6; D is unresolved. The germline gives CDR1 ENHRY, CDR2 SYGVKD. This CDR3 contains 16 residues. Trimming left V 3 bases short and J 0 bases short, with 9 bases between.

This chain connects TRBV28 to TRBJ1-5; D is unresolved. The ends were cut back, 6 bases at V and 5 bases at J, with 11 bases in the middle. The CDR3 has 13 amino acids. The germline V gene has CDR1 MDHEN and CDR2 SYDVKM. CDR3 in DNA: TGTGCCAGCAGCCCAAACCTGGATCAGCCCCAGCATTTT. Its translation is CASSPNLDQPQHF.

The V and J genes are TRBV7-6 and TRBJ2-5; 11 bases fit TRBD2. V was clipped by 7 bases and J by 5 bases; unmatched bases: 9. The length of the CDR3 is 15 residues. Germline V gene lookup returns CDR1 SGHVS and CDR2 FNYEAQ. The CDR3 DNA follows: TGTGCCAGCACCCGTTCTAGCGGGAGGATTGAGACCCAGTACTTC. Amino acid sequence: CASTRSSGRIETQYF.

The CDR3 nucleotides read TGTGCCTGGAGTGTTAGACTAGCGGCGCCTAGCCCAGAGACCCAGTACTTC. As protein: CAWSVRLAAPSPETQYF. The V and J genes are TRBV30 and TRBJ2-5; 9 bases map to TRBD2. This CDR3 comprises 17 residues. Germline lookup yields CDR1 GTSNPN and CDR2 SVGIG (reference sequence). V lost 0 bases, J lost 4 bases, and 12 bases stayed unmatched.